Below are 25 T cell receptor beta chains sequenced from a single sample in a study of blood T cell repertoires in COVID-19 (dated by TCRdb to 2018 to 2021). The method was the immunoSEQ multiplex PCR assay. Here the immuneACCESS table is served through TCRdb, limited to in-frame sequences with V and J called. Missing clones are a known gap in these copies; in checked studies unresolved V genes cover under half, and the rest lacks a known reason. Present in this sample are roughly 80,000 clones, under 80% of which were seen just once. The ten largest clones capture around 10% of the sample. Sequencing was done on a sample of peripheral blood. The receptors come from a human donor in a cohort sampled during active COVID-19.

This rearrangement joins TRBV7-2 to TRBJ1-6; D is unresolved. V lost 0 bases, J lost 10 bases, and 10 bases lay in between. The CDR3 covers 14 residues. The V gene's germline CDR1 is SGHTA and CDR2 FQGNSA. The CDR3: CASSLAGQVSPLHF. DNA for the CDR3: TGTGCCAGCAGCTTAGCTGGGCAGGTGTCACCCCTCCACTTT.

This chain connects TRBV7-2 to TRBJ1-5, with no clear D. There are 14 residues in the CDR3. V lost 1 base and J 3 bases, leaving 7 bases between the germline ends. Germline loops: CDR1 SGHTA, CDR2 FQGNSA. CDR3 sequence (DNA): TGTGCCAGCAGCTTAGTTCGGGTCAATCAGCCCCAGCATTTT. Translation gives CASSLVRVNQPQHF. Full variable domain (outside the CDR3, taken from reference TRBV7-2 and TRBJ1-5): GAGVSQSPSNKVTEKGKDVELRCDPISGHTALYWYRQSLGQGLEFLIYFQGNSAPDKSGLPSDRFSAERTGGSVSTLTIQRTQQEDSAVYLCASSLVRVNQPQHFGDGTRLSIL.

This clone occurred a few times. The chain recombines TRBV7-8 with TRBJ2-7; 9 positions agree with TRBD1. CDR1 SGHVS and CDR2 FQNEAQ come from the germline V gene. The ends lost 1 base at V and 6 bases at J; junction bases unmatched: 10. The CDR3 has 16 amino acids. CDR3 loop: CASSLESGTGSGEQYF. Here the CDR3 DNA reads TGTGCCAGCAGCTTAGAATCCGGGACAGGGTCAGGCGAGCAGTACTTC. Supplemented by reference TRBV7-8 and TRBJ2-7, the full variable domain reads GAGVSQSPRYKVAKRGQDVALRCDPISGHVSLFWYQQALGQGPEFLTYFQNEAQLDKSGLPSDRFFAERPEGSVSTLKIQRTQQEDSAVYLCASSLESGTGSGEQYFGPGTRLTVT.

The rearrangement joins TRBV7-8 to TRBJ2-7; 7 nucleotides match TRBD1. CDR3 length: 15 residues. V trimming: 3 bases; J trimming: 3 bases; junction bases outside the gene matches: 8. The germline V gene has CDR1 SGHVS and CDR2 FQNEAQ. The CDR3: CASSFDRVEHYEQYF. CDR3 coding DNA: TGTGCCAGCAGCTTTGACAGGGTGGAACACTACGAGCAGTACTTC.

In nucleotides, the CDR3 is TGTGCCAGCAGAGGCCAGGGGGGCGCTGGGGCCAACGTCCTGACTTTC. It specifies CASRGQGGAGANVLTF. J is TRBJ2-6 and V is TRBV3-1 (or the pseudogene TRBV3-2); a weak D match, TRBD1 (7 bases). V was pared by 6 bases and J by 2 bases, with 14 bases between. The CDR3 length is 16 residues. The germline CDR1 and CDR2 sequences are LGHDT and YNNKEL (reference sequence).

The chain employs TRBV5-6 and TRBJ1-1; 7 bases agree with TRBD1. The germline CDR1 and CDR2 sequences are SGHDT and YYEEEE. CDR3 length: 14 amino acids. V was clipped by 4 bases and J by 5 bases; unmatched bases: 8. The CDR3: CASSQRGRGTEAFF. As DNA, the CDR3 is TGTGCCAGCAGCCAGAGGGGGCGAGGGACTGAAGCTTTCTTT.

In its sample, this clone was seen a few times. CDR3: CARNPSGSTDTQYF. The CDR3 DNA is TGTGCCCGTAACCCTAGCGGGAGCACAGATACGCAGTATTTT. The genes are TRBV30 and TRBJ2-3; 8 nucleotides match TRBD2. J lost 0 bases, V lost 8 bases, and 7 bases had no gene match. The CDR3 length is 14 residues. In germline, CDR1 is GTSNPN, CDR2 SVGIG (reference sequence).

In nucleotides, the CDR3 is TGTGCCAGCAGCTTAGCGACAGGGACTAACTATGGCTACACCTTC. This sequence encodes CASSLATGTNYGYTF. This rearrangement joins TRBV7-2 to TRBJ1-2; 7 bases fit TRBD1. Germline V gene data show CDR1 as SGHTA and CDR2 as FQGNSA. CDR3 length equals 15 residues. V shed 0 bases and J 0 bases; nucleotides not matched to a gene: 1. The full variable domain, its missing parts supplied by reference TRBV7-2 and TRBJ1-2, is GAGVSQSPSNKVTEKGKDVELRCDPISGHTALYWYRQSLGQGLEFLIYFQGNSAPDKSGLPSDRFSAERTGGSVSTLTIQRTQQEDSAVYLCASSLATGTNYGYTFGSGTRLTVV.

The chain has TRBV11-2 and TRBJ2-5; 11 nucleotides line up with TRBD2. Germline CDR1 is SGHAT and CDR2 is FQNNGV. The CDR3 contains 15 residues. V gave up 5 bases and J gave up 5 bases; unmatched junction bases: 7. CDR3 coding DNA: TGTGCCAGCAGCCACGTAGCGGGGGGGCTGGAGACCCAGTACTTC. This gives the protein CASSHVAGGLETQYF.

The chain is built from TRBV3-1 (or the pseudogene TRBV3-2) and TRBJ1-1, with D possibly TRBD1 on 6 matching bases. Looked up from germline, CDR1 is LGHDT and CDR2 is YNNKEL (reference sequence). The CDR3 sequence is 14 residues long. The ends were cut back, 0 bases at V and 4 bases at J, with 9 bases in the middle. CDR3 sequence (DNA): TGTGCCAGCAGCCAAGAAACAGGGTCCACTGAAGCTTTCTTT. Amino acid sequence: CASSQETGSTEAFF.

This chain connects TRBV18 to TRBJ1-2, with D perhaps TRBD1 (6 bases). The CDR3 has 16 amino acids. V was cut by 2 bases and J by 2 bases, with 15 bases left in between. Germline values: CDR1 KGHSH, CDR2 LQKENI. The CDR3 reads CASSPISGVSNYGYTF. DNA of the CDR3: TGTGCCAGCTCACCAATCTCAGGGGTATCGAACTATGGCTACACCTTC.

The chain couples TRBV10-3 to TRBJ2-7; D gene ambiguous. Germline V gene sequence: CDR1 ENHRY, CDR2 SYGVKD. V was shortened by 6 bases and J by 4 bases, with 7 bases between the two germline ends. The CDR3 sequence is 11 residues long. DNA for the CDR3: TGTGCCATCAGCCAGGCTTACGAGCAGTACTTC. This translates into CAISQAYEQYF.

The chain employs TRBV5-4 and TRBJ1-3, with TRBD1 as a possible D gene (5 bases). The length of the CDR3 is 18 residues. Germline loops: CDR1 SGHNT, CDR2 YYREEE (reference sequence). Deletions cut 3 bases from V and 0 bases from J, with 19 bases between. Written as DNA, the CDR3 is TGTGCCAGCAGCTCGGGGGGGGAAACTGGGAGCTCTGGAAACACCATATATTTT. It encodes CASSSGGETGSSGNTIYF.

This sequence joins TRBV3-1 (or the pseudogene TRBV3-2) and TRBJ2-1; 9 bases line up with TRBD2. This CDR3 comprises 14 residues. V trimming: 2 bases; J trimming: 11 bases; junction bases outside the gene matches: 7. Germline loops: CDR1 LGHDT, CDR2 YNNKEL (reference sequence). CDR3 amino acids: CASSQSGGPPQQFF. The DNA for the CDR3 is TGTGCCAGCAGCCAAAGCGGGGGGCCGCCACAGCAGTTCTTC.

The gene calls are TRBV19 and TRBJ1-2; 7 bases fit TRBD1. V was pared by 3 bases and J by 6 bases, with 4 bases of the junction left unmatched. This CDR3 has 13 amino acids. The germline gives CDR1 LNHDA, CDR2 SQIVND (reference sequence). This chain's CDR3 is CASSMRDSNGYTF. The DNA for the CDR3 is TGTGCCAGTAGTATGCGGGACAGTAATGGCTACACCTTC.

This chain uses TRBV5-6 with TRBJ2-7; 8 nucleotides agree with TRBD2. The trim removed 1 base at V and 3 bases at J, leaving 6 bases unmatched. The CDR3 is made up of 15 amino acids. The V gene's germline CDR1 is SGHDT and CDR2 YYEEEE. CDR3 amino acids: CASSLTSGEFYEQYF. For the CDR3, the DNA is TGTGCCAGCAGCTTGACTAGCGGCGAGTTCTACGAGCAGTACTTC.

A single count supports this clone. The gene calls are TRBV5-4 and TRBJ2-7, with TRBD1 matching over 9 bases. With 3 bases clipped from V and 3 bases from J, the junction kept 7 bases outside the gene matches. The CDR3 runs to 15 residues. The germline CDR1 and CDR2 sequences are SGHNT and YYREEE (reference sequence). The CDR3 DNA sequence: TGTGCCAGCAGCTATACCGGGACAGGGAACTACGAGCAGTACTTC. The encoded protein is CASSYTGTGNYEQYF.

The chain carries TRBV18 and TRBJ2-1, with D maybe TRBD2 (5 bases). Trimming took off 2 bases at V and 7 bases at J, with 9 bases between the two ends. The CDR3 runs 13 residues. Germline V gene data show CDR1 as KGHSH and CDR2 as LQKENI. The CDR3 nucleotides read TGTGCCAGCTCACCAAATCGGGAAAATGAGCAGTTCTTC. Translating gives CASSPNRENEQFF.

The chain combines TRBV7-7 with TRBJ2-2, with D unclear. With 3 bases removed from V and 2 bases from J, the gap between germline ends came to 13 bases. Germline V gives CDR1 SSHAT, CDR2 FNYEAQ (reference sequence). This CDR3 has 16 residues. The CDR3 nucleotides are TGTGCCAGCAGCTTCCGGCCGAGCGCCAACACCGGGGAGCTGTTTTTT. This sequence encodes CASSFRPSANTGELFF.

Only a few counts were recorded for this clone. The chain uses TRBV5-1 and TRBJ1-4; 11 nucleotides agree with TRBD1. V gave up 4 bases and J gave up 8 bases; unmatched junction bases: 10. CDR3 length: 16 residues. The germline gives CDR1 SGHRS, CDR2 YFSETQ. Here the CDR3 DNA reads TGCGCCAGCAGCAAGAATGCGGGACAGGGGGAGGAAAAACTGTTTTTT. Residues: CASSKNAGQGEEKLFF.

The V gene is TRBV3-1 (or the pseudogene TRBV3-2), the J gene TRBJ2-5; D unclear. The CDR3 spans 13 residues. V was trimmed by 1 base and J by 5 bases, leaving 8 bases between them. Germline CDR1 and CDR2: LGHDT and YNNKEL (reference sequence). CDR3 in amino acids: CASSQGEAETQYF. CDR3 DNA: TGTGCCAGCAGCCAAGGAGAGGCCGAGACCCAGTACTTC.

This sequence joins TRBV10-3 and TRBJ2-1, with D possibly TRBD1 on 6 matching bases. Germline V gene sequence: CDR1 ENHRY, CDR2 SYGVKD. V was shortened by 0 bases and J by 7 bases, with 16 bases between the two germline ends. The CDR3 spans 16 residues. CDR3 nucleotides: TGTGCCATCAGTGAGTCTGGGACAAAAAGGGGGAATGAGCAGTTCTTC. Residues: CAISESGTKRGNEQFF.

The chain links TRBV9 to TRBJ2-5; 7 bases align to TRBD1. V shed 0 bases and J 2 bases; nucleotides not matched to a gene: 1. This CDR3 is 14 amino acids long. Germline V gives CDR1 SGDLS, CDR2 YYNGEE. The CDR3 region is CASSVGTGQETQYF. CDR3 in DNA: TGTGCCAGCAGCGTAGGGACAGGTCAAGAGACCCAGTACTTC.

The genes are TRBV7-7 and TRBJ2-5, with D maybe TRBD1 (5 bases). This CDR3 contains 15 residues. Germline CDR1 is SSHAT and CDR2 is FNYEAQ (reference sequence). The V end was cut by 5 bases, the J end by 0 bases, with 13 bases between. As DNA, the CDR3 is TGTGCCAGCAGCGTAGGGCAGGGCTACCAAGAGACCCAGTACTTC. This encodes CASSVGQGYQETQYF.

This sequence joins TRBV27 and TRBJ2-3; D remains ambiguous. V was shortened by 6 bases and J by 6 bases, with 25 bases between the two germline ends. Germline values: CDR1 MNHEY, CDR2 SMNVEV (reference sequence). CDR3 size: 17 residues. CDR3 nucleotide sequence: TGTGCCAGCAGCCCCGGCCGATTGGCTGTCGCTAGGGATACGCAGTATTTT. Its translation: CASSPGRLAVARDTQYF.